This note documents a single T cell receptor beta chain sequence. These data originate in a study of shared clonotypes between healthy human individuals. At the level of the study: A couple of women and three men aged 18 to 49 made up the donors.

Germline V gene sequence: CDR1 KGHSH, CDR2 LQKENI. V trimming: 3 bases; J trimming: 4 bases; junction bases outside the gene matches: 6. The CDR3 totals 15 residues. Assay: immunoSEQ multiplex PCR; the TCRdb copy retains only in-frame clones and omits some. The sample lists about 1.5 million clones; 98% were seen once. The specimen sequenced was naive CD4+ T cells sorted from blood. Subset noted: CD45RA+ positively selected. The origin of this receptor is a man in his thirties or forties in good health. The chain combines TRBV18 with TRBJ2-7, with 10 bases aligning to TRBD1. The CDR3: CASSPLRDRGYEQYF. CDR3 bases: TGTGCCAGCTCACCGCTACGGGACAGGGGTTACGAGCAGTACTTC.